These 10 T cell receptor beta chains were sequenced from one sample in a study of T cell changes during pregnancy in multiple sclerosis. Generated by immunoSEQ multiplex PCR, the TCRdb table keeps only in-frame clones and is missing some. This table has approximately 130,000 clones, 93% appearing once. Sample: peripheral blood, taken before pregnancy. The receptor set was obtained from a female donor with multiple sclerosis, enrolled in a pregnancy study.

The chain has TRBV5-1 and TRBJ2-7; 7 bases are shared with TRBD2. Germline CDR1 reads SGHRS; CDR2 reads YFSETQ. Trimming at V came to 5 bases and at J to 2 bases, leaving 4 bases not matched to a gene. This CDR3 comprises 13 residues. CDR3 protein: CASRWEGTYEQYF. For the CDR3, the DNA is TGCGCCAGCAGGTGGGAGGGAACCTACGAGCAGTACTTC.

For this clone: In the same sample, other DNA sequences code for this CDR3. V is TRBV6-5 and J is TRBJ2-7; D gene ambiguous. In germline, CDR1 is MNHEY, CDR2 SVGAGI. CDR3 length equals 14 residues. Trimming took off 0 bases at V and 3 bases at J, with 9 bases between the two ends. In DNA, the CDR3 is TGTGCCAGCAGTTACTCGTACAGCAGCTACGAGCAGTACTTC. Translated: CASSYSYSSYEQYF.

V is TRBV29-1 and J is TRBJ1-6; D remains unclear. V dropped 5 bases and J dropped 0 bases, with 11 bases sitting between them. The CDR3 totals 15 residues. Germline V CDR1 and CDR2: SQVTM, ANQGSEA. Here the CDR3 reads CSVREGSSYNSPLHF. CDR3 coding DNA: TGCAGCGTTAGGGAGGGCAGCTCCTATAATTCACCCCTCCACTTT.

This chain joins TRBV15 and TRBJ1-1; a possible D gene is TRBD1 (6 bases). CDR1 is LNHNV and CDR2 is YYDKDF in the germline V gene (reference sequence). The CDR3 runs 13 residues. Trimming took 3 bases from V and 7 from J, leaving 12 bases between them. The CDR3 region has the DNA TGTGCCACCAGCAGGGACAGACAACGTGAAGCTTTCTTT. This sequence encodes CATSRDRQREAFF.

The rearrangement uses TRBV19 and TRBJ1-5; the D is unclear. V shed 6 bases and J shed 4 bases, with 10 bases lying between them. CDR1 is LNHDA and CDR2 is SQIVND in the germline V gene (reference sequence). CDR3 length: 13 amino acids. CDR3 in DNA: TGTGCCAGTAGCCCAACGGGAAATCAGCCCCAGCATTTT. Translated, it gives CASSPTGNQPQHF. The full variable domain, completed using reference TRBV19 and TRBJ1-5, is DGGITQSPKYLFRKEGQNVTLSCEQNLNHDAMYWYRQDPGQGLRLIYYSQIVNDFQKGDIAEGYSVSREKKESFPLTVTSAQKNPTAFYLCASSPTGNQPQHFGDGTRLSIL.

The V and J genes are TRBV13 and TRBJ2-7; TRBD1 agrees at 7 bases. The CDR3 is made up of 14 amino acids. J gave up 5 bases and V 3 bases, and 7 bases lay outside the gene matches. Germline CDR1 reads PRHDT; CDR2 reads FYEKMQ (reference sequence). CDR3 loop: CASSFATGLNEQYF. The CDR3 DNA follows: TGTGCCAGCAGCTTCGCGACAGGGTTAAACGAGCAGTACTTC.

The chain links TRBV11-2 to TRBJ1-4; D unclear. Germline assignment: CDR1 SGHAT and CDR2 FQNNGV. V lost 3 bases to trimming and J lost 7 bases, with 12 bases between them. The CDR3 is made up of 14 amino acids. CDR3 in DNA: TGTGCCAGCAGCTTTCGTCTAGGTCCTGAAAAACTGTTTTTT. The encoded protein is CASSFRLGPEKLFF.

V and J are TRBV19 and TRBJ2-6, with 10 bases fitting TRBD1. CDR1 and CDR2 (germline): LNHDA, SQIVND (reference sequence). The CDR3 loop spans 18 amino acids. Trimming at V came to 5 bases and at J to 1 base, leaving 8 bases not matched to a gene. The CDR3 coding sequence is TGTGCCAGTAGTCCCTCGGACAGGGGGTTTTCTGGGGCCAACGTCCTGACTTTC. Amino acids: CASSPSDRGFSGANVLTF.

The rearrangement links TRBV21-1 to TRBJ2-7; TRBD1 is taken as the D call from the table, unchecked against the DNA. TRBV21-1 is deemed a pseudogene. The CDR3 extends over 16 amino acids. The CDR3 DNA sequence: TGTGCCAGCAGCCCCCGGGACAGGGCCTGTGTTGGCGAGCAGTACTTC. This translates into CASSPRDRACVGEQYF.

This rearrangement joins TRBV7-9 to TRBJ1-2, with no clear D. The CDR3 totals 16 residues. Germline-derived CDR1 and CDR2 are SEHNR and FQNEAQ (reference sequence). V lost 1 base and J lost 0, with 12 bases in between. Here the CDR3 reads CASSLDPSGANYGYTF. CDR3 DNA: TGTGCCAGCAGCTTAGATCCGTCGGGAGCTAACTATGGCTACACCTTC.